This T cell receptor beta chain is drawn from a study of radiation and T cells in renal cell carcinoma. Overall study results and limits: From baseline, blood top tumor clonotypes peaked at 2 weeks post-radiation.

This CDR3 is 14 amino acids long. V was shortened by 3 bases and J by 0 bases, with 6 bases between the two germline ends. CDR1 is MNHEY, CDR2 SMNVEV, per germline (reference sequence). Of note for this clone: Its antigen is unidentified.

Method: immunoSEQ multiplex PCR; TCRdb's copy keeps in-frame clones and lacks some. The data show tens of thousands of clones, roughly three quarters seen once. Time point indicated: baseline pretreatment blood. Treatment of the sample: 15 Gy SBRT to primary tumor, nephrectomy 4 weeks later. Source: blood, taken from a patient whose treatment included radiotherapy and nephrectomy. J is TRBJ1-3 and V is TRBV27; D gene unclear. This receptor was identified in a man aged 55 to 70 with renal cell carcinoma. The CDR3 DNA reads as TGTGCCAGCAGTTTGGCGGTCTCTGGAAACACCATATATTTT. Amino acids: CASSLAVSGNTIYF.